The T cell receptor (beta chain) described here comes from a study of low-dose radiotherapy and immunotherapy resistance in tumors. For the study at large: Cohort 1 received 0.5 Gy per fraction every 2 weeks, totaling 6.5 Gy.

Germline V lookup: CDR1 PRHDT, CDR2 FYEKMQ (reference sequence). This CDR3 region has 14 residues. Trimming shortened V by 7 bases and J by 7 bases, and 17 bases separated the two germline ends. Both TCRalpha and TCRbeta chains were reverse transcribed with V-gene-specific primers. It was with a constant-region primer and a V-primer adapter that TCRs were amplified over around 18 PCR cycles. TCRdb reprocessed the reads with MiXCR, giving one entry per CDR3 protein. The sample includes around 36,000 distinct CDR3 sequences, roughly 31% of them seen just once. The time point denotes: before trial treatment.

The sequence derives from a male donor with gallbladder cancer. The material was PBMCs, obtained before treatment. The rearrangement joins TRBV13 to TRBJ1-5; weak D call: TRBD1 (6 bases). Here the CDR3 DNA reads TGTGCCAGCAACTTTGGCCGGGGACAACAGCCCCAGCATTTT. Protein: CASNFGRGQQPQHF.